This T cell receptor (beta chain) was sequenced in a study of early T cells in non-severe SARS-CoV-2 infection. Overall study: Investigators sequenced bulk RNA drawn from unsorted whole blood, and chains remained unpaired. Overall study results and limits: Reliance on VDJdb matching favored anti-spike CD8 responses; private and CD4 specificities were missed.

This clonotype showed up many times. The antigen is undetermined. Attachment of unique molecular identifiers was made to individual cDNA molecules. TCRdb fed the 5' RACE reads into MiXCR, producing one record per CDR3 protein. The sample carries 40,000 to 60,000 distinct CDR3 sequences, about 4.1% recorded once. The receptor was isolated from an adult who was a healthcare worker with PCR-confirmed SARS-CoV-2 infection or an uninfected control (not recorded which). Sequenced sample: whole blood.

The CDR3 DNA follows: TGTGCCAGCAGCTTTGGGGAGGCTGGAGGCTACACCTTC. This sequence encodes CASSFGEAGGYTF. The rearrangement uses TRBV7-9 and TRBJ1-2; no definite D call. Germline V gene data show CDR1 as SEHNR and CDR2 as FQNEAQ (reference sequence). Between the trimmed V and J ends, which lost 3 bases and 8 bases, there was a span of 13 bases. This CDR3 is built from 13 residues.